This entry lists 9 T cell receptor beta chains sequenced from one sample in a study of graft-versus-host responses after intestinal transplantation. The table came from immunoSEQ multiplex PCR; TCRdb's copy has only in-frame clones and leaves some out. The sample has just under 90,000 clones; around 83% are singletons. No antigens are known for them. The specimen comprised unstimulated CD8+ T cells sorted from spleen or lymph node cells, sampled before intestinal transplant. The receptors originated from a human donor who received an intestinal transplant.

This clone was found once. This specimen includes other DNA sequences encoding the same CDR3. The rearrangement joins TRBV10-3 to TRBJ1-3, with a weak D call TRBD1 (5 bases). The CDR3 runs to 17 residues. Germline V gives CDR1 ENHRY, CDR2 SYGVKD. The V end lost 3 bases, the J end lost 0 bases, and 15 bases lay between the germline ends. The CDR3 coding sequence is TGTGCCATCAGTGAAGGTGACAGTACTTACTCTGGAAACACCATATATTTT. This gives the protein CAISEGDSTYSGNTIYF.

V and J are TRBV7-3 and TRBJ2-3; D remains ambiguous. CDR3 length: 13 amino acids. The V gene lost 6 bases and the J gene lost 1 base, with 8 bases spanning the gap. CDR1 is SGHTA, CDR2 FQGTGA, per germline. The CDR3 DNA reads TGTGCCAGCAGGTCCGAAGGCACAGATACGCAGTATTTT. It is translated as CASRSEGTDTQYF. The variable domain in full, with the rest retrieved from reference TRBV7-3 and TRBJ2-3, is GAGVSQTPSNKVTEKGKYVELRCDPISGHTALYWYRQSLGQGPEFLIYFQGTGAADDSGLPNDRFFAVRPEGSVSTLKIQRTERGDSAVYLCASRSEGTDTQYFGPGTRLTVL.

The chain uses TRBV11-2 and TRBJ1-5; D is uncertain. The CDR3 loop spans 15 amino acids. CDR1 and CDR2 from the germline V gene are SGHAT and FQNNGV. Trimming left V 3 bases short and J 1 base short, with 10 bases between. CDR3 bases: TGTGCCAGCAGCTTGGGGTTGGGGAGCAATCAGCCCCAGCATTTT. It is translated as CASSLGLGSNQPQHF.

The chain links TRBV6-6 to TRBJ1-3; D possibly corresponds to TRBD1 (5 bases). Trimming removed 0 bases from V and 8 bases from J, with 17 bases in between. Germline lookup yields CDR1 MNHNY and CDR2 SVGAGI (reference sequence). The CDR3 covers 16 residues. The CDR3, as DNA: TGTGCCAGCAGTTACTCCCCTCCCAGGGAAGTACACACCATATATTTT. Its protein product is CASSYSPPREVHTIYF.

CDR3 bases: TGTGCCAGTAGTACCGGGACAGGGCTCTATGGCTACACCTTC. As protein: CASSTGTGLYGYTF. The chain recombines TRBV19 with TRBJ1-2; 9 nucleotides match TRBD1. Germline V gene lookup returns CDR1 LNHDA and CDR2 SQIVND (reference sequence). The CDR3 sequence is 14 residues long. Germline trimming cut 4 bases from V and 4 bases from J; bases unmatched to any gene: 4.

Details on this clone: One end of the junction is discordant with germline, which a read error may explain. This chain joins TRBV4-1 and TRBJ2-7; 9 nucleotides match TRBD2. CDR3 size: 14 residues. Germline values: CDR1 MGHRA, CDR2 YSYEKL. The CDR3 coding sequence is TGCGCCAGCACCCAAGTTGCGGGGGGGTCCGAGCAGTACTTC. The encoded protein is CASTQVAGGSEQYF.

This chain links TRBV19 with TRBJ1-1; D ambiguous. The CDR3 sequence is 14 residues long. V lost 4 bases and J 4 bases, leaving 13 bases between the germline ends. Germline assignment: CDR1 LNHDA and CDR2 SQIVND (reference sequence). The CDR3 sequence: CASSTSGVATEAFF. The DNA of the CDR3 is TGTGCCAGTAGTACATCTGGGGTTGCCACTGAAGCTTTCTTT. The full variable domain, completed using reference TRBV19 and TRBJ1-1, is DGGITQSPKYLFRKEGQNVTLSCEQNLNHDAMYWYRQDPGQGLRLIYYSQIVNDFQKGDIAEGYSVSREKKESFPLTVTSAQKNPTAFYLCASSTSGVATEAFFGQGTRLTVV.

The chain has TRBV10-3 and TRBJ2-5; TRBD2 matches at 7 bases. The V gene's germline CDR1 is ENHRY and CDR2 SYGVKD. The junction had 7 bases not matched to a gene; V was cut back by 1 base and J by 5 bases. The CDR3 spans 15 residues. The CDR3 is CAISEWAGVLETQYF. Written as DNA, the CDR3 is TGTGCCATCAGTGAGTGGGCGGGAGTTTTGGAGACCCAGTACTTC.

The chain recombines TRBV6-5 with TRBJ1-6; D remains unclear. V gave up 2 bases and J gave up 8 bases, with 10 bases separating them. This CDR3 is built from 14 residues. The germline gives CDR1 MNHEY, CDR2 SVGAGI. The DNA of the CDR3 is TGTGCCAGCAGTTACCGGGTTTCGGATTCACCCCTCCACTTT. The encoded protein is CASSYRVSDSPLHF.